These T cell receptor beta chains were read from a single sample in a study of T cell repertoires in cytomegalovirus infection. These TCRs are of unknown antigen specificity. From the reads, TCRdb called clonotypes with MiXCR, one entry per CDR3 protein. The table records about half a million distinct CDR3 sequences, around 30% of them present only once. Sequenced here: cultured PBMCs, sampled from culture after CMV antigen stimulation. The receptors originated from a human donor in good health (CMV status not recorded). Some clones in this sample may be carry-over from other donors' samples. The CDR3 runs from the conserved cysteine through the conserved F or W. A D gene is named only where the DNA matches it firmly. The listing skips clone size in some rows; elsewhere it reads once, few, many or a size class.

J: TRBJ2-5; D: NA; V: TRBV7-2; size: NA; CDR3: CASSRRTTQETQYF; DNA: TGTGCCAGCAGCAGGCGGACTACCCAAGAGACCCAGTACTTC
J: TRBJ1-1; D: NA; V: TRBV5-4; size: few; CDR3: CASSWDPLNTEAFF; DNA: TGTGCCAGCAGCTGGGACCCCTTGAACACTGAAGCTTTCTTT
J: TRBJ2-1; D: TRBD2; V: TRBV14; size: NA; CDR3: CASSQGRLAGGQSDEQFF; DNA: TGTGCCAGCAGCCAAGGGCGGCTAGCGGGAGGGCAGTCCGATGAGCAGTTCTTC
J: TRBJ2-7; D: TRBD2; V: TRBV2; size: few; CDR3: CASSPAGVRPSYEQYF; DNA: TGTGCCAGCAGTCCAGCGGGAGTTAGGCCCTCCTACGAGCAGTACTTC
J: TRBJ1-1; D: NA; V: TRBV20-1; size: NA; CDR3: CSGMGDTEAFF; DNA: TGCAGTGGTATGGGGGACACTGAAGCTTTCTTT
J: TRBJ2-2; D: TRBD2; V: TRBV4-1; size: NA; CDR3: CASSQNLAENTGELFF; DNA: TGCGCCAGCAGCCAAAACCTAGCGGAGAACACCGGGGAGCTGTTTTTT
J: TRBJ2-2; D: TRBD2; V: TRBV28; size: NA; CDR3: CASSTGLAGAWTGELFF; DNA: TGTGCCAGCAGTACGGGACTAGCGGGAGCCTGGACCGGGGAGCTGTTTTTT
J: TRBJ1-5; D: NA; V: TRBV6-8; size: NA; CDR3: CASSYLTGLTQPQHF; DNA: TGTGCCAGCAGTTACCTAACAGGGCTGACACAGCCCCAGCATTTT
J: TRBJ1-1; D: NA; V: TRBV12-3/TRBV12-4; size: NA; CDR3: CASSLKKEAFF; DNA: TGTGCCAGCAGTTTAAAAAAAGAAGCTTTCTTT
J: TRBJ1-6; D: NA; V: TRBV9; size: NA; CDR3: CASSVGQINSPLHF; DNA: TGTGCCAGCAGCGTAGGCCAGATCAATTCACCCCTCCACTTT
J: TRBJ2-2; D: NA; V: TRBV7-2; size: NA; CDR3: CASSFNLGVGTGELFF; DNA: TGTGCCAGCAGCTTCAATCTGGGTGTGGGCACCGGGGAGCTGTTTTTT
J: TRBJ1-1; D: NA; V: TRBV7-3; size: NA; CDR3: CASSLYAETEAFF; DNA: TGTGCCAGCAGCTTATACGCGGAGACTGAAGCTTTCTTT
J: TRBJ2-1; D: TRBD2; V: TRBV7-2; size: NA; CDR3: CASSLEGIAGMNEQFF; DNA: TGTGCCAGCAGCTTAGAGGGGATAGCGGGAATGAATGAGCAGTTCTTC
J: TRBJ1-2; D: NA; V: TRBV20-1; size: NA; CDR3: CSAVRDGNYGYTF; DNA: TGCAGTGCTGTCCGGGACGGTAACTATGGCTACACCTTC
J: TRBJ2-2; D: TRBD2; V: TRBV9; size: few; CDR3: CASSASGLAGPGELFF; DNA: TGTGCCAGCAGCGCGTCGGGACTAGCGGGACCCGGGGAGCTGTTTTTT
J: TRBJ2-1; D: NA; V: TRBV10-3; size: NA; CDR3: CAISEPMVAAYNEQFF; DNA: TGTGCCATCAGTGAGCCTATGGTAGCGGCCTACAATGAGCAGTTCTTC
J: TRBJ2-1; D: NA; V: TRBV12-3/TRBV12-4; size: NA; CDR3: CATNLFSGNEQFF; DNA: TGTGCCACCAACCTCTTTAGCGGCAATGAGCAGTTCTTC
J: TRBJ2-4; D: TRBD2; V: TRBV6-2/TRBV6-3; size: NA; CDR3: CASSYSAGSVNIQYF; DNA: TGTGCCAGCAGTTACTCAGCGGGGTCCGTAAACATTCAGTACTTC
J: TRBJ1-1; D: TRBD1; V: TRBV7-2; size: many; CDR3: CASSSQGVNTEAFF; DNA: TGTGCCAGCAGCTCACAGGGGGTGAACACTGAAGCTTTCTTT
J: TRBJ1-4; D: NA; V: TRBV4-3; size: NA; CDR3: CASSQVEGWGAEKLFF; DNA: TGCGCCAGCAGCCAAGTCGAGGGATGGGGGGCCGAAAAACTGTTTTTT
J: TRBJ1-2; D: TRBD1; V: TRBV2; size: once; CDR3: CASSGDRSYFF; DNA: TGTGCCAGCAGTGGGGACAGGTCCTACTTCTTC
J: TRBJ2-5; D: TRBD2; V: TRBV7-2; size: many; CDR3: CASSLSTSVETQYF; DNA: TGTGCCAGCAGCCTTAGTACTAGCGTGGAGACCCAGTACTTC
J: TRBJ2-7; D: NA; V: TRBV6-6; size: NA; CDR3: CASTLGQAGEQYF; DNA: TGTGCCAGCACTTTAGGACAAGCGGGCGAGCAGTACTTC
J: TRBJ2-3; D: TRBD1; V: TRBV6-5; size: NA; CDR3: CASSAITGVGTDTQYF; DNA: TGTGCCAGCAGTGCGATAACAGGGGTGGGCACAGATACGCAGTATTTT
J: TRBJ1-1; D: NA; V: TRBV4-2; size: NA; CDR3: CASSQDVGQKITEAFF; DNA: TGTGCCAGCAGCCAAGACGTGGGGCAGAAGATAACTGAAGCTTTCTTT
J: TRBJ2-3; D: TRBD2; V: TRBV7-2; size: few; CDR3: CASSLSREADTQYF; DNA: TGTGCCAGCAGCTTATCTCGGGAGGCAGATACGCAGTATTTT
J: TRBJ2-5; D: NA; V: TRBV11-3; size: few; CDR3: CASSLDKGDQETQYF; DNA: TGTGCCAGCAGCTTAGATAAGGGGGACCAAGAGACCCAGTACTTC
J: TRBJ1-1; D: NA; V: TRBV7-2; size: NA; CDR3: CASSRNRATEAFF; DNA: TGTGCCAGCAGCCGGAACAGGGCCACTGAAGCTTTCTTT
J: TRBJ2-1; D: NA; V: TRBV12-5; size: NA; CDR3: CASGVGSWDEQFF; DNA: TGTGCTAGTGGGGTCGGGAGTTGGGATGAGCAGTTCTTC
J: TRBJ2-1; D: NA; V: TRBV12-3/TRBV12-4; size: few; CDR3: CASSVTGSEQFF; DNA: TGTGCCAGCAGTGTGACAGGATCGGAGCAGTTCTTC
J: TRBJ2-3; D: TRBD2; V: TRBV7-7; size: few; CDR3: CASSPREGLDTQYF; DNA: TGTGCCAGCAGCCCCCGGGAGGGCCTTGATACGCAGTATTTT
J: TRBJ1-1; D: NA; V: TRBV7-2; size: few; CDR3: CASSLVVGVYTEAFF; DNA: TGTGCCAGCAGCTTAGTCGTAGGGGTTTACACTGAAGCTTTCTTT
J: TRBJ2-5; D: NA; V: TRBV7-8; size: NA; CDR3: CASSLGTTASETQYF; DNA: TGTGCCAGCAGCTTGGGAACGACAGCGTCGGAGACCCAGTACTTC
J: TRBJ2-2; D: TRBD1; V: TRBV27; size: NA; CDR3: CASLTRDRGLANTGELFF; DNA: TGTGCCAGCCTTACCAGGGACAGGGGGCTAGCGAACACCGGGGAGCTGTTTTTT
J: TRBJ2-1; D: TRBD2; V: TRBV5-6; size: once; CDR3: CASNNRGRLRGNEQFF; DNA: TGTGCCAGCAACAACCGCGGGAGGCTCCGAGGGAATGAGCAGTTCTTC
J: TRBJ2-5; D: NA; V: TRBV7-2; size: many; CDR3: CASSLNPGRKETQYF; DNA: TGTGCCAGCAGCTTAAATCCCGGGAGAAAGGAGACCCAGTACTTC
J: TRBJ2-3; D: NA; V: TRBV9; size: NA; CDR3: CASTSGDTDVATDTQYF; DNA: TGTGCCAGCACTTCGGGGGATACAGATGTCGCGACAGATACGCAGTATTTT
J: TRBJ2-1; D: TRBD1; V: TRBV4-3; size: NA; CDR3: CASSQVGQGYEQFF; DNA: TGCGCCAGCAGCCAAGTTGGACAGGGGTATGAGCAGTTCTTC
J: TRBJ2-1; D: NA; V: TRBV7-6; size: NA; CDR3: CASSLGPRGSSSYNEQFF; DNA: TGTGCCAGCAGCTTAGGGCCCCGGGGATCATCTTCCTACAATGAGCAGTTCTTC
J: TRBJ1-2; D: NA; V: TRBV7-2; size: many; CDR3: CASSYEDYGYTF; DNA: TGTGCCAGCAGCTATGAGGACTATGGCTACACCTTC
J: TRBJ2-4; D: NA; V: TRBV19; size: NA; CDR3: CASSSGLGLNIQYF; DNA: TGTGCCAGTAGTTCCGGCCTGGGGCTAAACATTCAGTACTTC
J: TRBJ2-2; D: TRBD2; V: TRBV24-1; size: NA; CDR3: CATSDRTSGRGTGELFF; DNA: TGTGCCACCAGTGACCGAACTAGCGGGAGGGGAACCGGGGAGCTGTTTTTT
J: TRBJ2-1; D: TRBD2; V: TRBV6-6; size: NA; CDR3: CASSYSGTSGRAVEFF; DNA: TGTGCCAGCAGTTACTCTGGGACTAGCGGGAGGGCCGTCGAGTTCTTC
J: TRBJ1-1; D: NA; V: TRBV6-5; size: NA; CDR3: CASSYLTGTLNTEAFF; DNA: TGTGCCAGCAGTTACCTAACAGGGACCCTGAACACTGAAGCTTTCTTT
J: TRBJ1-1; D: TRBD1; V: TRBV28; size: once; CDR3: CASSPTGTGSWTEAFF; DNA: TGTGCCAGCAGTCCCACCGGGACAGGGTCATGGACTGAAGCTTTCTTT
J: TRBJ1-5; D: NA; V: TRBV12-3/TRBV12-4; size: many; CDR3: CASSLESGVSNQPQHF; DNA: TGTGCCAGCAGTTTAGAGTCAGGGGTTAGCAATCAGCCCCAGCATTTT
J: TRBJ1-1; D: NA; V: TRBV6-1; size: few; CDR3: CASSVGSSNTEAFF; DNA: TGTGCCAGCAGCGTGGGGTCGTCGAACACTGAAGCTTTCTTT
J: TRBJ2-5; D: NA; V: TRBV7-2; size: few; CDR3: CASSAYRETQYF; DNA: TGTGCCAGCAGCGCCTATCGAGAGACCCAGTACTTC
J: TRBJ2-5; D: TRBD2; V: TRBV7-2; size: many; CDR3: CASSLALAGGVQETQYF; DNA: TGTGCCAGCAGCTTAGCCCTAGCGGGAGGGGTACAAGAGACCCAGTACTTC
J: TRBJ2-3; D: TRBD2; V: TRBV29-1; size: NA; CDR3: CSVFRLAPSTDTQYF; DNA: TGCAGCGTTTTTAGACTAGCGCCTAGCACAGATACGCAGTATTTT
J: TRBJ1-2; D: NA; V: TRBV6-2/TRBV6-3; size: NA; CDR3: CASSFGGRAGGGYTF; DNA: TGTGCCAGCAGCTTCGGGGGTCGAGCTGGGGGCGGCTACACCTTC
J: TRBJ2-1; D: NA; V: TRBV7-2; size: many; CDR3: CASSLALIDGTQFF; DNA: TGTGCCAGCAGCTTAGCCCTAATCGATGGTACGCAGTTCTTC
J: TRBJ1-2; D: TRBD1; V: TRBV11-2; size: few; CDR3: CASRRGGRNYGYTF; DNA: TGTGCCAGCAGGCGAGGGGGCCGAAACTATGGCTACACCTTC